The 28 T cell receptor beta chains reported below all come from one sample, sequenced in a study of T-cell reconstitution after alpha-beta-depleted transplantation in children. A TCRbeta library incorporating unique molecular identifiers was prepared. TCRdb called the PCR reads again in MiXCR, with one record for every CDR3 protein. The sample consists of 780,000 or so distinct CDR3 sequences, 16% of them appearing once. The sequenced sample was PBMCs, mostly from graft donor cells, obtained 360 days after TCRalphabeta/CD19-depleted stem cell transplant. These receptors all come from a male patient under 18 who had a stem cell transplant for acute lymphoblastic leukemia, so the T cells may come from the graft donor.

In its sample, this clonotype was seen a few times. V usage is TRBV5-1 and J usage is TRBJ1-6; 7 nucleotides match TRBD1. Germline values: CDR1 SGHRS, CDR2 YFSETQ. V dropped 4 bases and J dropped 6; count of bases not matched to a gene: 13. The CDR3 spans 17 residues. CDR3 coding DNA: TGCGCCAGCAGCGGCGGGACAGTCAAAACCGCTAATTCACCCCTCCACTTT. Translating gives CASSGGTVKTANSPLHF. The full variable domain, its missing parts supplied by reference TRBV5-1 and TRBJ1-6, is KAGVTQTPRYLIKTRGQQVTLSCSPISGHRSVSWYQQTPGQGLQFLFEYFSETQRNKGNFPGRFSGRQFSNSRSEMNVSTLELGDSALYLCASSGGTVKTANSPLHFGNGTRLTVT.

This clonotype has more than one count but fewer than ten. V gene TRBV4-1 combines with J gene TRBJ1-5, with D possibly TRBD1 on 5 matching bases. Germline values: CDR1 MGHRA, CDR2 YSYEKL. V lost 1 base and J 0 bases, leaving 16 bases between the germline ends. The CDR3 has 18 residues. The CDR3 protein is CASSQANVGGYSNQPQHF. The CDR3, as DNA: TGCGCCAGCAGCCAAGCAAATGTCGGGGGATATAGCAATCAGCCCCAGCATTTT.

This clonotype was counted only a few times. This chain connects TRBV11-2 to TRBJ2-1; 8 nucleotides line up with TRBD1. This CDR3 region has 16 residues. V shed 5 bases and J 1 base; nucleotides not matched to a gene: 7. Germline values: CDR1 SGHAT, CDR2 FQNNGV. The CDR3 region has the DNA TGTGCCAGCAGCCCCCGACAGGGGATATCCTACAATGAGCAGTTCTTC. Translating it yields CASSPRQGISYNEQFF.

Only a few counts were recorded for this clonotype. The rearrangement links TRBV25-1 to TRBJ2-1; TRBD2 agrees at 9 bases. Per the germline V gene, CDR1 is MGHDK and CDR2 is SYGVNS. With 7 bases clipped from V and 7 bases from J, the junction kept 8 bases outside the gene matches. CDR3 length: 14 residues. DNA for the CDR3: TGTGCCAGCATTCCAGCGGGAGGATCGAATGAGCAGTTCTTC. Its protein is CASIPAGGSNEQFF.

Many counts were recorded for this clonotype. The CDR3: CSVDPTGSGYNEQFF. The CDR3 DNA sequence: TGCAGCGTTGACCCTACAGGGTCCGGTTACAATGAGCAGTTCTTC. This chain uses TRBV29-1 with TRBJ2-1, with D perhaps matching TRBD1 (6 bases). V dropped 3 bases and J dropped 4 bases, with 16 bases sitting between them. Germline-derived CDR1 and CDR2 are SQVTM and ANQGSEA. The CDR3 has 15 amino acids.

This clonotype has at least ten counts. J is TRBJ2-7 and V is TRBV20-1, with 10 bases lining up with TRBD1. Per germline, CDR1 DFQATT and CDR2 SNEGSKA (reference sequence). The CDR3 totals 13 residues. V shed 4 bases, J shed 3 bases, and the junction held 3 bases outside the gene matches. The CDR3 reads CSATGTGDYEQYF. The DNA for the CDR3 is TGCAGTGCTACCGGGACAGGGGACTACGAGCAGTACTTC.

This clonotype was detected a few times. The chain employs TRBV12-3 or TRBV12-4 and TRBJ1-3, with TRBD1 identical over 10 bases. Trimming removed 6 bases from V and 2 bases from J; junction bases left unmatched: 4. This CDR3 region has 15 residues. CDR3 nucleotide sequence: TGTGCCAGCAGGCCCGGGACAGGGGCTGGAAACACCATATATTTT. Encoded protein: CASRPGTGAGNTIYF.

This clonotype was detected a few times. The V call is TRBV7-9, the J call TRBJ2-1; D may be TRBD2 (6 bases). Trimming left V 7 bases short and J 6 bases short, with 13 bases between. There are 13 residues in the CDR3. Per the germline V gene, CDR1 is SEHNR and CDR2 is FQNEAQ (reference sequence). CDR3 sequence: CASTGRLGNEQFF. For the CDR3, the DNA is TGTGCCAGCACAGGGAGGCTGGGCAATGAGCAGTTCTTC. Full variable domain (missing parts from reference TRBV7-9 and TRBJ2-1): DTGVSQNPRHKITKRGQNVTFRCDPISEHNRLYWYRQTLGQGPEFLTYFQNEAQLEKSRLLSDRFSAERPKGSFSTLEIQRTEQGDSAMYLCASTGRLGNEQFFGPGTRLTVL.

There are a few counts of this clonotype. The chain joins TRBV5-1 to TRBJ2-1; D is tentatively TRBD1 or TRBD2 (5 bases each). Germline CDR1 is SGHRS and CDR2 is YFSETQ. CDR3 length: 16 amino acids. Trimming left V 0 bases short and J 9 bases short, with 19 bases between. The CDR3 coding sequence is TGCGCCAGCAGCTTGGCGTCGGGACGGTTGTTGGGTGAGCAGTTCTTC. Protein sequence: CASSLASGRLLGEQFF.

This clonotype was picked up many times. The chain has TRBV29-1 and TRBJ2-3; possible D gene TRBD2, 6 bases. The CDR3 extends over 15 amino acids. Germline CDR1 is SQVTM and CDR2 is ANQGSEA. V shed 6 bases and J shed 4 bases, with 20 bases lying between them. CDR3 residues: CSVGGLGHDADTQYF. CDR3 bases: TGCAGCGTGGGGGGACTGGGTCATGACGCAGATACGCAGTATTTT.

This clonotype was observed many times. This chain connects TRBV5-1 to TRBJ2-1; no reliable D call. In germline, CDR1 is SGHRS, CDR2 YFSETQ. The CDR3 covers 12 residues. The V end lost 1 base, the J end lost 6 bases, and 5 bases lay between the germline ends. The DNA of the CDR3 is TGCGCCAGCAGCTTGCCCGCCAATGAGCAGTTCTTC. Residues: CASSLPANEQFF.

The sample holds one count of this clonotype. V is TRBV3-1 and J is TRBJ2-1, with TRBD2 identical over 11 bases. There are 15 residues in the CDR3. Trimming took 2 bases from V and 6 from J; bases not matched to a gene: 3. The germline V gene has CDR1 LGHDT and CDR2 YNNKEL (reference sequence). This chain's CDR3 is CASSQIAGGFNEQFF. CDR3 coding DNA: TGTGCCAGCAGCCAAATAGCGGGAGGGTTCAATGAGCAGTTCTTC.

The chain has TRBV27 and TRBJ2-7; 7 nucleotides agree with TRBD2. CDR3 size: 15 residues. After removal of 7 bases from V and 2 bases from J, the junction contained 11 bases not matched to a gene. Germline CDR1 and CDR2: MNHEY and SMNVEV (reference sequence). The CDR3 reads CASTFRAGNTYEQYF. CDR3 DNA: TGTGCCAGCACCTTCCGAGCGGGAAACACCTACGAGCAGTACTTC.

The CDR3 DNA reads TGTGCCACCAGCAGGGAATGGGCAGAAGAGACCCAGTACTTC. Amino acid sequence: CATSREWAEETQYF. This rearrangement joins TRBV15 to TRBJ2-5; D ambiguous. The CDR3 is 14 residues long. From germline, CDR1 is LNHNV and CDR2 YYDKDF (reference sequence). The V end lost 3 bases, the J end lost 3 bases, and 11 bases lay between the germline ends.

This rearrangement joins TRBV7-2 to TRBJ2-7; D is ambiguous. Trimming stripped 5 bases from V and 3 bases from J, with 8 bases between. Germline CDR1 reads SGHTA; CDR2 reads FQGNSA. The CDR3 loop spans 12 amino acids. In DNA, the CDR3 is TGTGCCAGCAGCCCAGCTTTCTACGAGCAGTACTTC. It codes for CASSPAFYEQYF. Full variable domain (rest looked up from reference TRBV7-2 and TRBJ2-7): GAGVSQSPSNKVTEKGKDVELRCDPISGHTALYWYRQSLGQGLEFLIYFQGNSAPDKSGLPSDRFSAERTGGSVSTLTIQRTQQEDSAVYLCASSPAFYEQYFGPGTRLTVT.

The chain has TRBV6-9 and TRBJ2-3, with TRBD2 identical over 13 bases. CDR3 length: 19 amino acids. Germline CDR1 reads MNHGY; CDR2 reads SVAAGI. V shed 11 bases, J shed 0 bases, and the junction held 17 bases outside the gene matches. DNA of the CDR3: TGTGCCGCCAGTTATCCCGGGACTAGCGGGGACTCTAGCACAGATACGCAGTATTTT. Its protein is CAASYPGTSGDSSTDTQYF.

The chain carries TRBV18 and TRBJ2-1, with TRBD1 matching 8 bases. From germline, CDR1 is KGHSH and CDR2 LQKENI. Losses at the gene ends were 6 bases for V and 3 bases for J; bases not matched to a gene: 16. This CDR3 contains 18 residues. CDR3 residues: CASSPSPGGRGLYNEQFF. The CDR3 region has the DNA TGTGCCAGCTCCCCTTCACCTGGGGGCAGGGGGCTCTACAATGAGCAGTTCTTC.

This clonotype was counted between two and nine times. The rearrangement links TRBV11-2 to TRBJ2-5; D perhaps matches TRBD2 (5 bases). Between the trimmed V and J ends, which lost 4 bases and 3 bases, there was a span of 12 bases. CDR3 size: 14 residues. The germline gives CDR1 SGHAT, CDR2 FQNNGV. Here the CDR3 reads CASSSDFLKETQYF. The DNA of the CDR3 is TGTGCCAGCAGCTCGGACTTCCTCAAAGAGACCCAGTACTTC. Combining the CDR3 with reference TRBV11-2 and TRBJ2-5 gives the whole variable domain EAGVAQSPRYKIIEKRQSVAFWCNPISGHATLYWYQQILGQGPKLLIQFQNNGVVDDSQLPKDRFSAERLKGVDSTLKIQPAKLEDSAVYLCASSSDFLKETQYFGPGTRLLVL.

This sequence joins TRBV2 and TRBJ1-5; TRBD1 is a possible D gene (5 bases). The CDR3 is made up of 16 amino acids. Trimming pared 2 bases from V and 5 bases from J, leaving 16 bases between. The germline CDR1 and CDR2 sequences are SNHLY and FYNNEI. CDR3 in DNA: TGTGCCAGCAGTGAATTGGGGGGGAGAGGTTATCAGCCCCAGCATTTT. This encodes CASSELGGRGYQPQHF.

This clonotype was counted only a few times. This chain links TRBV11-1 with TRBJ2-5; D remains ambiguous. V was cut by 1 base and J by 4 bases, with 10 bases left in between. The CDR3 is 14 amino acids. From germline, CDR1 is SGHAT and CDR2 FQDESV (reference sequence). The CDR3 DNA follows: TGTGCCAGCAGCTTAGTAAGGTCCGGAGAGACCCAGTACTTC. Protein: CASSLVRSGETQYF.

This clonotype appeared a few times. The chain joins TRBV11-2 to TRBJ2-1; 11 bases agree with TRBD2. This CDR3 has 16 residues. J lost 8 bases, V lost 3 bases, and 9 bases had no gene match. The germline gives CDR1 SGHAT, CDR2 FQNNGV. The CDR3 is CASSLHSGRAGDEQFF. The CDR3 DNA sequence: TGTGCCAGCAGCTTGCATAGCGGGAGGGCCGGTGATGAGCAGTTCTTC. Based on the CDR3 plus reference TRBV11-2 and TRBJ2-1, the full variable domain is EAGVAQSPRYKIIEKRQSVAFWCNPISGHATLYWYQQILGQGPKLLIQFQNNGVVDDSQLPKDRFSAERLKGVDSTLKIQPAKLEDSAVYLCASSLHSGRAGDEQFFGPGTRLTVL.

This clonotype was counted ten times or more. The chain carries TRBV11-2 and TRBJ2-2; 7 bases are a match to TRBD2. The V and J ends lost 6 bases and 6 bases, in that order; junction bases with no gene match: 10. The CDR3 runs 15 residues. Germline V gene sequence: CDR1 SGHAT, CDR2 FQNNGV. This CDR3 reads CASRPVGRAAGELFF. The CDR3 DNA sequence: TGTGCCAGCAGGCCGGTAGGGAGGGCCGCCGGGGAGCTGTTTTTT. The full variable domain, its missing parts supplied by reference TRBV11-2 and TRBJ2-2, is EAGVAQSPRYKIIEKRQSVAFWCNPISGHATLYWYQQILGQGPKLLIQFQNNGVVDDSQLPKDRFSAERLKGVDSTLKIQPAKLEDSAVYLCASRPVGRAAGELFFGEGSRLTVL.

This sequence joins TRBV7-7 and TRBJ2-1; tentatively, D is TRBD1 (6 bases). The V and J ends lost 1 base and 8 bases respectively, with 12 bases between them. Germline CDR1 is SSHAT and CDR2 is FNYEAQ (reference sequence). This CDR3 is built from 14 residues. In DNA form, the CDR3 reads TGTGCCAGCAGCTTAGGTGTGGCAGGGGATGAGCAGTTCTTC. Protein: CASSLGVAGDEQFF.

The V call is TRBV7-6, the J call TRBJ2-7; 7 bases line up with TRBD2. The CDR3 consists of 15 residues. Looked up from germline, CDR1 is SGHVS and CDR2 is FNYEAQ. Trimming cost V 0 bases and J 3 bases; bases outside gene matches: 5. The CDR3 here is CASSLAPGRNYEQYF. The CDR3 coding sequence is TGTGCCAGCAGCTTAGCACCCGGGAGGAACTACGAGCAGTACTTC.

This clonotype showed up just a few times. The chain has TRBV27 and TRBJ2-1, with unresolved D. Germline loops: CDR1 MNHEY, CDR2 SMNVEV (reference sequence). The CDR3 runs 15 residues. V shed 0 bases and J shed 9 bases, with 15 bases lying between them. This chain's CDR3 is CASSLSQSLLTEQFF. The CDR3, as DNA: TGTGCCAGCAGTTTATCGCAGAGTCTACTGACTGAGCAGTTCTTC.

The chain couples TRBV6-1 to TRBJ1-1, with a tentative D call TRBD1 (5 bases). Trimming removed 6 bases at V and 1 base at J, with 15 bases between. CDR3 length: 15 residues. Germline CDR1 is MNHNS and CDR2 is SASEGT. CDR3 DNA: TGTGCCAGCAGCCTACCGGGGCGGCAGAACACTGAAGCTTTCTTT. This codes for CASSLPGRQNTEAFF.

This clonotype was seen more than once but under ten times. The chain employs TRBV6-2 or TRBV6-3 and TRBJ2-5; possible D gene TRBD1, 6 bases. Trimming shortened V by 6 bases and J by 2 bases, and 19 bases separated the two germline ends. The germline CDR1 and CDR2 sequences are MNHEY and SVGEGT. The CDR3 consists of 16 residues. CDR3 in amino acids: CASSSNPGQPQETQYF. For the CDR3, the DNA is TGTGCCAGCAGCTCCAACCCTGGACAGCCTCAAGAGACCCAGTACTTC.

This clonotype was seen more than once but under ten times. The V and J genes are TRBV9 and TRBJ2-7; perhaps TRBD1 as D (6 bases). Germline values: CDR1 SGDLS, CDR2 YYNGEE. This CDR3 has 14 residues. Trimming cost V 0 bases and J 6 bases, with 13 bases left between them. The CDR3 DNA is TGTGCCAGCAGCGTAGTAGGCCGAGGGGGCGAGCAGTACTTC. This codes for CASSVVGRGGEQYF.